Described below is a single T cell receptor (beta chain) sequence and its context. The data belong to a study of control samples from healthy donors and cancer patients. Only in-frame clones appear in the TCRdb table, and some are missing; sequencing was by immunoSEQ multiplex PCR. The table lists more than 95,000 clones, 85% to 95% of them singletons, with approximately 8% in the top ten. CDR1 and CDR2 from the germline V gene are LGHDT and YNNKEL (reference sequence). V lost 4 bases to trimming and J lost 1 base, with 10 bases between them. This CDR3 contains 14 residues. Sequenced: blood. The clonotype comes from a man aged 18 to 29 in good health. J is TRBJ1-1 and V is TRBV3-1 (or the pseudogene TRBV3-2), with a weak D call TRBD1 (6 bases). This chain's CDR3 is CASSRETGNTEAFF. In DNA, the CDR3 is TGTGCCAGCAGCCGAGAGACAGGGAACACTGAAGCTTTCTTT.